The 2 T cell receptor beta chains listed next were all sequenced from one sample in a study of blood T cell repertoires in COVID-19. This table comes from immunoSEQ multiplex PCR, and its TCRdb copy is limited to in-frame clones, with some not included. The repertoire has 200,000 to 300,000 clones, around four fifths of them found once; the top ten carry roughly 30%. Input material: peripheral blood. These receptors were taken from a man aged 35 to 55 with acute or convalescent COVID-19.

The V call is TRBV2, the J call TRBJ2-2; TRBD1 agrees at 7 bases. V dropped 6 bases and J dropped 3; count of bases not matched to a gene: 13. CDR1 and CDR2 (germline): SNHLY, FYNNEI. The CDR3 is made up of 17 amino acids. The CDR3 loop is CASSPFSGQSHTGELFF. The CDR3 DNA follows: TGTGCCAGCAGCCCTTTTTCGGGACAGTCCCACACCGGGGAGCTGTTTTTT.

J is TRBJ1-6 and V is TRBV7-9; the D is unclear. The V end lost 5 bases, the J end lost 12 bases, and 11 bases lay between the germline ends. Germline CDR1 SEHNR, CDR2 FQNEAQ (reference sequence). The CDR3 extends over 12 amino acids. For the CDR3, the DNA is TGTGCCAGCAGCCGGCTACGGGGACCCCTCCACTTT. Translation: CASSRLRGPLHF. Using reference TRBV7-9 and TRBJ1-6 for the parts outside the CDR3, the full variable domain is DTGVSQNPRHKITKRGQNVTFRCDPISEHNRLYWYRQTLGQGPEFLTYFQNEAQLEKSRLLSDRFSAERPKGSFSTLEIQRTEQGDSAMYLCASSRLRGPLHFGNGTRLTVT.